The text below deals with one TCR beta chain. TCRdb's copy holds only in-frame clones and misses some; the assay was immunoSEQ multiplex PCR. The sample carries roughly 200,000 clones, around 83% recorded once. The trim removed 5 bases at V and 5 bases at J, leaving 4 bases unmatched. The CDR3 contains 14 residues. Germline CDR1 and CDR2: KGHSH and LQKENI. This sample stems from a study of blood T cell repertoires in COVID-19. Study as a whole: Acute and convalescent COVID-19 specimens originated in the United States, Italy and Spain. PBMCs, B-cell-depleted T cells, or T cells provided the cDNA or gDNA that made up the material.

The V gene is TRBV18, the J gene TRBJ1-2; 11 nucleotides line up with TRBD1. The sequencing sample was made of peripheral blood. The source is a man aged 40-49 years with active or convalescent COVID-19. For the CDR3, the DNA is TGTGCCAGCTCAGACGGACAGGGGGCGTATGGCTACACCTTC. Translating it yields CASSDGQGAYGYTF.